The 23 T cell receptor beta chains given below trace back to one sample, sequenced in a study of PD-1 blockade in classical Hodgkin lymphoma. The protocol was immunoSEQ multiplex PCR, while the TCRdb copy is restricted to in-frame clones and leaves out a portion. This repertoire shows about 93,000 clones, around 80% found once; its top ten account for around 8.9%. As to time point: cycle 4 day 1 (C4D1), after five to seven weeks of nivolumab. Following autologous stem cell transplantation, relapse occurred in every patient, and exposure to brentuximab vedotin varied. Sequences were derived from peripheral blood mononuclear cells (PBMCs), sampled before the fourth cycle of nivolumab. Every receptor here comes from a human donor with classical Hodgkin lymphoma.

The V and J genes are TRBV19 and TRBJ1-4; TRBD1 matches at 7 bases. V shed 5 bases and J 0 bases; nucleotides not matched to a gene: 3. The germline V gene has CDR1 LNHDA and CDR2 SQIVND (reference sequence). This CDR3 region has 15 residues. The CDR3 DNA sequence: TGTGCCAGTAGTGAGGGACAGACAACTAATGAAAAACTGTTTTTT. This codes for CASSEGQTTNEKLFF.

This clone was seen a handful of times. This chain connects TRBV25-1 to TRBJ2-7; 7 bases line up with TRBD1. V lost 6 bases to trimming and J lost 2 bases; unmatched junction nucleotides: 4. Looked up from germline, CDR1 is MGHDK and CDR2 is SYGVNS. This CDR3 comprises 13 residues. The CDR3 spells CASSLTGTYEQYF. CDR3 bases: TGTGCCAGCAGCTTGACAGGGACCTACGAGCAGTACTTC.

This clone appeared many times. V usage is TRBV7-9 and J usage is TRBJ1-1; no clear D gene. V lost 8 bases and J lost 6, with 10 bases in between. The CDR3 covers 11 residues. Looked up from germline, CDR1 is SEHNR and CDR2 is FQNEAQ (reference sequence). CDR3 sequence reads: CASEYGSEAFF. The DNA of the CDR3 is TGTGCCAGCGAATATGGGTCTGAAGCTTTCTTT.

V is TRBV2 and J is TRBJ2-1; D is ambiguous. The CDR3 sequence is 14 residues long. Looked up from germline, CDR1 is SNHLY and CDR2 is FYNNEI. The germline V and J ends were trimmed by 2 bases and 4 bases, with 9 bases remaining between them. Here the CDR3 DNA reads TGTGCCAGCAGTGAAACGTCAGAATACAATGAGCAGTTCTTC. Protein sequence: CASSETSEYNEQFF.

The V and J genes are TRBV7-2 and TRBJ1-1; D uncertain. V gave up 5 bases and J gave up 0 bases, with 4 bases separating them. The CDR3 has 12 amino acids. CDR1 is SGHTA and CDR2 is FQGNSA in the germline V gene. CDR3 DNA sequence: TGTGCCAGCAGCGCCTTGAACACTGAAGCTTTCTTT. Translating it yields CASSALNTEAFF.

V gene TRBV19 combines with J gene TRBJ2-7; D unresolved. The V end lost 3 bases, the J end lost 4 bases, and 10 bases lay between the germline ends. This CDR3 has 13 amino acids. Looked up from germline, CDR1 is LNHDA and CDR2 is SQIVND (reference sequence). CDR3 DNA: TGTGCCAGTAGTATGACGACACCATACGAGCAGTACTTC. It translates to CASSMTTPYEQYF.

This clone has only a few counts. The chain carries TRBV6-6 and TRBJ2-5, with TRBD1 as a possible D gene (5 bases). Trimming cost V 5 bases and J 1 base, with 8 bases left between them. The CDR3 spans 13 residues. Germline assignment: CDR1 MNHNY and CDR2 SVGAGI (reference sequence). CDR3: CASSTDSQETQYF. The DNA of the CDR3 is TGTGCCAGCAGTACAGACAGCCAAGAGACCCAGTACTTC.

This clone was recorded a few times. The rearrangement uses TRBV6-5 and TRBJ1-2; D is uncertain. CDR3 length: 10 amino acids. CDR1 is MNHEY and CDR2 is SVGAGI in the germline V gene. V lost 6 bases to trimming and J lost 4 bases, with 3 bases between them. In DNA, the CDR3 is TGTGCCAGCAGGGGCTATGGCTACACCTTC. Its protein is CASRGYGYTF.

The rearrangement uses TRBV6-5 and TRBJ2-1; D not certain. The CDR3 has 15 amino acids. Trimming left V 2 bases short and J 0 bases short, with 8 bases between. In germline, CDR1 is MNHEY, CDR2 SVGAGI. The CDR3 here is CASSYVGFSYNEQFF. In DNA, the CDR3 is TGTGCCAGCAGTTACGTAGGGTTCTCCTACAATGAGCAGTTCTTC.

The chain combines TRBV9 with TRBJ2-3; TRBD2 aligns across 8 bases. Germline values: CDR1 SGDLS, CDR2 YYNGEE. The J segment lost 5 bases and the V segment lost 0 bases, leaving 5 bases of the junction unmatched. There are 15 residues in the CDR3. DNA for the CDR3: TGTGCCAGCAGCGTAGCTGGAGCGGGAGTAGATACGCAGTATTTT. The encoded protein is CASSVAGAGVDTQYF.

This chain links TRBV5-1 with TRBJ1-1; 10 bases line up with TRBD1. The V gene's germline CDR1 is SGHRS and CDR2 YFSETQ. J gave up 4 bases and V 4 bases, and 4 bases lay outside the gene matches. There are 14 residues in the CDR3. CDR3 residues: CASSRTGGATEAFF. The CDR3 region has the DNA TGCGCCAGCAGCCGGACAGGGGGGGCCACTGAAGCTTTCTTT.

This clone has just one count. V usage is TRBV30 and J usage is TRBJ2-7, with D perhaps assigned TRBD1 or TRBD2 (5 bases each). Germline CDR1 is GTSNPN and CDR2 is SVGIG (reference sequence). CDR3 length: 14 residues. With 2 bases removed from V and 6 bases from J, the gap between germline ends came to 17 bases. The CDR3 spells CAWSPGTRTGEQYF. The CDR3 DNA is TGTGCCTGGAGTCCAGGGACCCGGACGGGCGAGCAGTACTTC.

CDR3 protein: CASSLQGFGTDTQYF. DNA for the CDR3: TGTGCCAGCAGTTTACAAGGGTTTGGAACAGATACGCAGTATTTT. The chain recombines TRBV28 with TRBJ2-3; no definite D call. CDR3 size: 15 residues. V was trimmed by 2 bases and J by 3 bases, leaving 12 bases between them. Germline values: CDR1 MDHEN, CDR2 SYDVKM.

This clone has a handful of counts. The rearrangement uses TRBV5-1 and TRBJ2-3; D unclear. Germline lookup yields CDR1 SGHRS and CDR2 YFSETQ. The CDR3 sequence is 14 residues long. The ends were cut back, 5 bases at V and 0 bases at J, with 10 bases in the middle. The CDR3 loop is CASRDYRSTDTQYF. In DNA form, the CDR3 reads TGCGCCAGCAGGGATTATCGGAGCACAGATACGCAGTATTTT.

The gene calls are TRBV19 and TRBJ2-2, with D possibly matching TRBD2 (5 bases). The CDR3 has 16 amino acids. V lost 1 base to trimming and J lost 1 base, with 10 bases between them. CDR1 and CDR2 from the germline V gene are LNHDA and SQIVND (reference sequence). The CDR3 sequence is CASSIVTGMNTGELFF. Written as DNA, the CDR3 is TGTGCCAGTAGTATAGTAACGGGAATGAACACCGGGGAGCTGTTTTTT.

The chain has TRBV27 and TRBJ1-1, with D hard to call. CDR1 MNHEY and CDR2 SMNVEV come from the germline V gene (reference sequence). The CDR3 sequence is 15 residues long. V was pared by 0 bases and J by 1 base, with 9 bases between. The CDR3: CASSLSYMGNTEAFF. In DNA, the CDR3 is TGTGCCAGCAGTTTATCATACATGGGGAACACTGAAGCTTTCTTT.

The chain couples TRBV4-2 to TRBJ2-1, with D tentatively TRBD1 or TRBD2 (5 bases each). The germline V gene has CDR1 LGHNA and CDR2 YNFKEQ. V lost 0 bases and J lost 5, with 11 bases in between. The CDR3 extends over 15 amino acids. CDR3 in DNA: TGTGCCAGCAGCCAAGACGGGGCTAGCAACAATGAGCAGTTCTTC. This codes for CASSQDGASNNEQFF.

The sample holds one count of this clone. The gene calls are TRBV29-1 and TRBJ1-2; no clear D. V gave up 1 base and J gave up 2 bases, with 11 bases separating them. Looked up from germline, CDR1 is SQVTM and CDR2 is ANQGSEA. The CDR3 runs 14 residues. CDR3 nucleotide sequence: TGCAGCGTTGAAGCCGGGCTCGTCAACTATGGCTACACCTTC. As protein: CSVEAGLVNYGYTF.

The chain couples TRBV7-9 to TRBJ1-1; possible D gene TRBD1, 5 bases. This CDR3 region has 14 residues. Germline CDR1 and CDR2: SEHNR and FQNEAQ (reference sequence). Trimming cost V 5 bases and J 3 bases, with 13 bases left between them. The CDR3 loop reads CASSPNRDHTEAFF. The CDR3 region has the DNA TGTGCCAGCAGCCCAAATAGGGACCACACTGAAGCTTTCTTT. The whole variable domain, filled in from reference TRBV7-9 and TRBJ1-1, reads DTGVSQNPRHKITKRGQNVTFRCDPISEHNRLYWYRQTLGQGPEFLTYFQNEAQLEKSRLLSDRFSAERPKGSFSTLEIQRTEQGDSAMYLCASSPNRDHTEAFFGQGTRLTVV.

The chain links TRBV7-2 to TRBJ2-1, with D perhaps TRBD2 (6 bases). CDR1 is SGHTA, CDR2 FQGNSA, per germline. The ends were cut back, 3 bases at V and 8 bases at J, with 26 bases in the middle. CDR3 length: 18 residues. CDR3 coding DNA: TGTGCCAGCAGCTTCCCGAGAGACGGGGACTCCCGCCTAGATGAGCAGTTCTTC. The encoded protein is CASSFPRDGDSRLDEQFF.

The chain links TRBV18 to TRBJ2-5; D may correspond to TRBD1 or TRBD2 (5 bases each). Germline V gives CDR1 KGHSH, CDR2 LQKENI. Trimming took 2 bases from V and 0 from J, leaving 10 bases between them. CDR3 size: 15 residues. The CDR3 spells CASSPGTADQETQYF. CDR3 nucleotides: TGTGCCAGCTCACCAGGGACGGCGGACCAAGAGACCCAGTACTTC.

V usage is TRBV7-3 and J usage is TRBJ2-3; TRBD2 matches at 13 bases. Per germline, CDR1 SGHTA and CDR2 FQGTGA. The CDR3 has 15 amino acids. The V and J ends lost 6 bases and 5 bases, in that order; junction bases with no gene match: 5. The CDR3 region is CASRPTSGGRDTQYF. As DNA, the CDR3 is TGTGCCAGCAGACCGACTAGCGGGGGGAGAGATACGCAGTATTTT.

The chain employs TRBV30 and TRBJ1-2; no definite D call. The CDR3 extends over 14 amino acids. Trimming removed 3 bases at V and 0 bases at J, with 11 bases between. Germline lookup yields CDR1 GTSNPN and CDR2 SVGIG (reference sequence). As DNA, the CDR3 is TGTGCCTGGAGCGCACAACTCACTAACTATGGCTACACCTTC. It is translated as CAWSAQLTNYGYTF.